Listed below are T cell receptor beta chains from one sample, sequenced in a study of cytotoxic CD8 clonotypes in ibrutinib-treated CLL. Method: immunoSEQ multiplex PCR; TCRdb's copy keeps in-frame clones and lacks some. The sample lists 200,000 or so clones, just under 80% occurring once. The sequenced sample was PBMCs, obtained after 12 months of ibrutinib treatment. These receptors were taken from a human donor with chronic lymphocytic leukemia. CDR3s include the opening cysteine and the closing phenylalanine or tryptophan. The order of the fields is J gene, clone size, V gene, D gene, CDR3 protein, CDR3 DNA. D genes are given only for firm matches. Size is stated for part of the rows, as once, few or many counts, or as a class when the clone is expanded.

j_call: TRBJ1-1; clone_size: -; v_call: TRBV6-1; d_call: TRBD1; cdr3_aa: CASSRDREAFF; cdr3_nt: TGTGCCAGCAGCCGGGACAGAGAAGCTTTCTTT
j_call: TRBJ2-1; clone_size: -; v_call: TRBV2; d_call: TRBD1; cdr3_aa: CASTPGTGGLDEQFF; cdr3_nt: TGTGCCAGCACGCCGGGGACAGGGGGTTTGGATGAGCAGTTCTTC
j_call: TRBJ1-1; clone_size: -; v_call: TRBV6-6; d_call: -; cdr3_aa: CASRDSSEAFF; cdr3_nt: TGTGCCAGCAGGGACAGTTCTGAAGCTTTCTTT
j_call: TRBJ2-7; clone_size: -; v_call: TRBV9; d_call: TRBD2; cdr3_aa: CASSLSPGGAYEQYF; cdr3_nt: TGTGCCAGCAGCTTATCACCGGGGGGTGCCTACGAGCAGTACTTC
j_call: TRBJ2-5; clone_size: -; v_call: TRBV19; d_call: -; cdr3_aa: CASSGSREKTQYF; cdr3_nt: TGTGCCAGCAGTGGGTCCCGGGAGAAGACCCAGTACTTC
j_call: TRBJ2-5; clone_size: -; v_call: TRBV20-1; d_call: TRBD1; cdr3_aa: CSAEQGTTQYF; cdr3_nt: TGCAGTGCTGAACAGGGGACGACCCAGTACTTC
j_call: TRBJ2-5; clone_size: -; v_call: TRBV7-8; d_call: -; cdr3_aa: CASSFWGQETQYF; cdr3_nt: TGTGCCAGCAGCTTTTGGGGGCAAGAGACCCAGTACTTC
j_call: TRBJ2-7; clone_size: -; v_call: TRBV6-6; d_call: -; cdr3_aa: CASSYSGEQYF; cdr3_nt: TGTGCCAGCAGTTACTCGGGGGAGCAGTACTTC
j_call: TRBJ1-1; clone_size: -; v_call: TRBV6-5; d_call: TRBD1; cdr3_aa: CASSRRQGVPEAFF; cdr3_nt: TGTGCCAGCAGTAGACGACAGGGCGTTCCGGAAGCTTTCTTT
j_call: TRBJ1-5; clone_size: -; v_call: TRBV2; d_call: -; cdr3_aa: CASSVGQNSNQPQHF; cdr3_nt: TGTGCCAGCAGTGTTGGACAGAATAGCAATCAGCCCCAGCATTTT
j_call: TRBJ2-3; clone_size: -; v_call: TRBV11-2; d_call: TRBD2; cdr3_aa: CASSLWISSGGVGDTQYF; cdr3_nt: TGTGCCAGCAGCTTATGGATCTCTAGCGGGGGGGTAGGAGATACGCAGTATTTT
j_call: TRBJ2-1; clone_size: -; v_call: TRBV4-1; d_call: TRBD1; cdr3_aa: CASSQVGTGPYNEQFF; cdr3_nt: TGCGCCAGCAGCCAAGTCGGGACAGGGCCCTACAATGAGCAGTTCTTC
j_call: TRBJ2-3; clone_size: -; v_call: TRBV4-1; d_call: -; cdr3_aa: CASTNTDTQYF; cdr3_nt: TGCGCCAGCACCAACACAGATACGCAGTATTTT
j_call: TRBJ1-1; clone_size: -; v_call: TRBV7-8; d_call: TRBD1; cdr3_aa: CASSLEGDRATEAFF; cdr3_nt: TGTGCCAGCAGCTTAGAAGGGGACAGGGCCACTGAAGCTTTCTTT
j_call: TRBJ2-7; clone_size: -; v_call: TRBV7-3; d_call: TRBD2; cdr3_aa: CASSPPRGDEQYF; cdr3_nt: TGTGCCAGCAGCCCCCCCCGGGGGGACGAGCAGTACTTC
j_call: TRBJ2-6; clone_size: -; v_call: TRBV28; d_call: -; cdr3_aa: CASSLGVWELSGANVLTF; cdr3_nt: TGTGCCAGCAGTTTAGGTGTTTGGGAGCTCTCTGGGGCCAACGTCCTGACTTTC
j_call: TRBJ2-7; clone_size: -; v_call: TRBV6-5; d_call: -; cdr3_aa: CASRQRGGSYEQYF; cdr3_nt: TGTGCCAGCAGGCAAAGGGGGGGCTCCTACGAGCAGTACTTC
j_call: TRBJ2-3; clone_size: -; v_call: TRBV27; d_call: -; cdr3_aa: CASSPLGLSSTDTQYF; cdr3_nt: TGTGCCAGCAGCCCATTGGGACTTTCATCCACAGATACGCAGTATTTT
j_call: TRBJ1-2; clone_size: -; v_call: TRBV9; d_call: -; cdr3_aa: CASRSRVGNYGYTF; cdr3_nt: TGTGCCAGCCGATCTAGGGTGGGCAACTATGGCTACACCTTC
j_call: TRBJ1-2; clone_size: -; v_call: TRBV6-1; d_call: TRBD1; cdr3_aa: CASSEILGQGACGYTF; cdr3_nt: TGTGCCAGCAGTGAAATCCTCGGACAGGGGGCGTGCGGCTACACCTTC
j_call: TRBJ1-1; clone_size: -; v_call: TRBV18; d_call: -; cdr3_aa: CASSPRQENTEAFF; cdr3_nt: TGTGCCAGCTCACCACGACAGGAGAACACTGAAGCTTTCTTT
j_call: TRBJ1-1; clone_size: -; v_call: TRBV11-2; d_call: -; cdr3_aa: CASSFLTYTEAFF; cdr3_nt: TGTGCCAGCAGCTTTCTAACCTACACTGAAGCTTTCTTT
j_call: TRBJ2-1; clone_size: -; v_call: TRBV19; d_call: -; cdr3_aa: CASSTLGGEQFF; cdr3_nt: TGTGCCAGTAGTACACTAGGGGGTGAGCAGTTCTTC
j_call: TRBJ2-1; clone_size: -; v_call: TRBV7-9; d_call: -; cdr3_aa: CASSLTLAEANEQFF; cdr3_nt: TGTGCCAGCAGCTTAACCCTAGCCGAGGCCAATGAGCAGTTCTTC
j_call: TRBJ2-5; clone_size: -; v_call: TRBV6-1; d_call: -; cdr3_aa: CASSEVQTEETQYF; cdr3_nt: TGTGCCAGCAGTGAAGTCCAAACGGAAGAGACCCAGTACTTC
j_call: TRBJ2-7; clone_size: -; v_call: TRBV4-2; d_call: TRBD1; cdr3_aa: CASSQMGQAVSYEQYF; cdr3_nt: TGTGCCAGCAGCCAGATGGGACAGGCCGTCTCCTACGAGCAGTACTTC
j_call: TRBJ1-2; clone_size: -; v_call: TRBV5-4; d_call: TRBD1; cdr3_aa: CASRTRGPGEGGYTF; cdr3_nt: TGTGCCAGCAGGACCAGGGGGCCAGGGGAAGGAGGCTACACCTTC
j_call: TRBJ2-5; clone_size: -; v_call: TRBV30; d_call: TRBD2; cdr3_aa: CAWSVGGGLQETQYF; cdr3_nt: TGTGCCTGGAGTGTAGGCGGGGGGTTACAAGAGACCCAGTACTTC
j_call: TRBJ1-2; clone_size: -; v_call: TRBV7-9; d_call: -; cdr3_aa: CASSFRVNNYGYTF; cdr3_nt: TGTGCCAGCAGCTTCCGGGTTAATAACTATGGCTACACCTTC
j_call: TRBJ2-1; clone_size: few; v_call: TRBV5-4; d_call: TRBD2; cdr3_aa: CASSLVTGGNEQFF; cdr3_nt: TGTGCCAGCAGCTTGGTGACGGGGGGCAATGAGCAGTTCTTC
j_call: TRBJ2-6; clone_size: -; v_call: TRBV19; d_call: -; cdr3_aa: CASSIWGRSRSGANVLTF; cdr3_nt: TGTGCCAGTAGTATTTGGGGCAGGTCCCGCTCTGGGGCCAACGTCCTGACTTTC
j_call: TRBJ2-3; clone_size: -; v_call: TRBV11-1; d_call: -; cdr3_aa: CASSRSTDTQYF; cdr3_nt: TGTGCCAGCAGCCGTTCCACAGATACGCAGTATTTT
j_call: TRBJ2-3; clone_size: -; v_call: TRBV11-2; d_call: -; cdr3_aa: CASSLLLVTQYF; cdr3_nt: TGTGCCAGCAGCTTATTGCTAGTTACGCAGTATTTT
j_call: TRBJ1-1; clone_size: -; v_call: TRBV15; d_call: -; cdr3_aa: CATSRDWKGHEMNTEAFF; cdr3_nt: TGTGCCACCAGCAGAGATTGGAAAGGTCACGAGATGAACACTGAAGCTTTCTTT
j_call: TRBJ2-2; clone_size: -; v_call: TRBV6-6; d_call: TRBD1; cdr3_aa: CASRPDRGLNTGELFF; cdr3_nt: TGTGCCAGCAGGCCTGACAGGGGCCTGAACACCGGGGAGCTGTTTTTT
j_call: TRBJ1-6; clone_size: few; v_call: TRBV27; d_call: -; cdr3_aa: CASSVMGSPLHF; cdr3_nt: TGTGCCAGCAGCGTGATGGGTTCACCCCTCCACTTT
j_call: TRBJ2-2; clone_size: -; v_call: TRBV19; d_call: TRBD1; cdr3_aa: CASSISTGAAGELFF; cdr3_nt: TGTGCCAGTAGTATATCAACAGGGGCGGCCGGGGAGCTGTTTTTT
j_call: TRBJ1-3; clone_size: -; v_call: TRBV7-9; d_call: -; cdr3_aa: CASSSVGTGGNTIYF; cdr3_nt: TGTGCCAGCAGCTCCGTCGGGACGGGAGGAAACACCATATATTTT
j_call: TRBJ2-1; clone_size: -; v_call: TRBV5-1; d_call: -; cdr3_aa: CASSLEQGNEQFF; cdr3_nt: TGCGCCAGCAGCTTGGAACAGGGCAATGAGCAGTTCTTC
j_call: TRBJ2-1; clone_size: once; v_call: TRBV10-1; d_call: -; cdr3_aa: CASSPALAREQFF; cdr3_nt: TGCGCCAGCTCTCCGGCTCTAGCACGGGAGCAGTTCTTC